The sample holds one count of the clone carrying this TCR beta chain. This entry is derived from a study of blood T cell repertoires in COVID-19. TCRdb keeps only in-frame clones here, not all; method: immunoSEQ multiplex PCR. The sample lists roughly 250,000 clones; roughly four fifths were seen once. Germline V CDR1 and CDR2: MDHEN, SYDVKM. V lost 6 bases, J lost 4 bases, and 5 bases stayed unmatched. The CDR3 contains 15 residues. The specimen was peripheral blood. This TCR was recovered from a woman older than 75 with acute or convalescent COVID-19. The chain carries TRBV28 and TRBJ1-5, with 11 bases lining up with TRBD1. CDR3 protein: CASRRTGGANQPQHF. The CDR3 coding sequence is TGTGCCAGCAGGCGGACAGGGGGCGCGAATCAGCCCCAGCATTTT. Based on the CDR3 plus reference TRBV28 and TRBJ1-5, the full variable domain is DVKVTQSSRYLVKRTGEKVFLECVQDMDHENMFWYRQDPGLGLRLIYFSYDVKMKEKGDIPEGYSVSREKKERFSLILESASTNQTSMYLCASRRTGGANQPQHFGDGTRLSIL.